The 32 T cell receptor beta chains presented below share a single source sample, sequenced in a study of blood T cell repertoires in COVID-19. Profiling relied on immunoSEQ multiplex PCR, and the TCRdb table lists in-frame clones only, not all of them. The sample includes a few hundred thousand clones, 88% of them seen just once. The sample consisted of peripheral blood. These TCRs come from a man in his fifties or sixties with COVID-19, enrolled during active disease.

The chain joins TRBV5-5 to TRBJ1-1; TRBD1 might be the D (5 bases). Trimming removed 0 bases from V and 3 bases from J, with 12 bases in between. The germline V gene encodes CDR1 SGHKS and CDR2 YYEKEE (reference sequence). The CDR3 runs to 15 residues. Here the CDR3 DNA reads TGTGCCAGCAGCTTGGGAATTCAGGGTTACACTGAAGCTTTCTTT. Protein: CASSLGIQGYTEAFF.

The rearrangement joins TRBV6-5 to TRBJ1-1; D gene uncertain. Germline values: CDR1 MNHEY, CDR2 SVGAGI. The CDR3 is 13 amino acids. V gave up 7 bases and J gave up 1 base, with 10 bases separating them. CDR3 region: CASIRTANTEAFF. Written as DNA, the CDR3 is TGTGCCAGCATTAGAACTGCGAACACTGAAGCTTTCTTT.

The rearrangement uses TRBV29-1 and TRBJ1-2; TRBD1 might be the D (5 bases). V was cut by 7 bases and J by 6 bases, with 12 bases left in between. Germline V gives CDR1 SQVTM, CDR2 ANQGSEA. This CDR3 is 11 amino acids long. CDR3 region: CSGSIGDGYTF. As DNA, the CDR3 is TGCAGCGGATCCATAGGGGATGGCTACACCTTC.

This clone was detected once. This chain connects TRBV7-2 to TRBJ2-1; 8 positions match TRBD1. J lost 10 bases, V lost 5 bases, and 4 bases had no gene match. The CDR3 is made up of 12 amino acids. Germline assignment: CDR1 SGHTA and CDR2 FQGNSA. CDR3 coding DNA: TGTGCCAGCAGCACCAGGGGGCTAGAGCAGTTCTTC. Its protein is CASSTRGLEQFF. Full variable domain (rest looked up from reference TRBV7-2 and TRBJ2-1): GAGVSQSPSNKVTEKGKDVELRCDPISGHTALYWYRQSLGQGLEFLIYFQGNSAPDKSGLPSDRFSAERTGGSVSTLTIQRTQQEDSAVYLCASSTRGLEQFFGPGTRLTVL.

The chain is built from TRBV18 and TRBJ2-2, with TRBD1 identical over 7 bases. The CDR3 has 15 amino acids. Germline CDR1 is KGHSH and CDR2 is LQKENI. After removal of 3 bases from V and 6 bases from J, the junction contained 7 bases not matched to a gene. The CDR3 is CASSPLTGESGELFF. As DNA, the CDR3 is TGTGCCAGCTCACCCTTAACAGGGGAGTCCGGGGAGCTGTTTTTT.

In its sample, this clone was seen a few times. The chain has TRBV9 and TRBJ2-7, with D unresolved. Germline V CDR1 and CDR2: SGDLS, YYNGEE. This CDR3 is 13 amino acids long. The germline V and J ends were trimmed by 0 bases and 0 bases, with 4 bases remaining between them. The DNA of the CDR3 is TGTGCCAGCAGCGTAGACAGCTCCTACGAGCAGTACTTC. Translation gives CASSVDSSYEQYF.

The CDR3 DNA reads TGTGCCAGCAGTTACGGTTTGGGCGAGAACGAGCAGTACTTC. Translating it yields CASSYGLGENEQYF. The genes are TRBV6-5 and TRBJ2-7; D is ambiguous. Germline V lookup: CDR1 MNHEY, CDR2 SVGAGI. Trimming took off 2 bases at V and 5 bases at J, with 13 bases between the two ends. The CDR3 has 14 residues.

The chain couples TRBV3-1 (or the pseudogene TRBV3-2) to TRBJ2-7, with D unresolved. The CDR3 covers 12 residues. Trimming pared 4 bases from V and 4 bases from J, leaving 8 bases between. Germline assignment: CDR1 LGHDT and CDR2 YNNKEL (reference sequence). The CDR3 loop reads CASSPPGYEQYF. In nucleotides, the CDR3 is TGTGCCAGCAGCCCCCCCGGGTACGAGCAGTACTTC.

The genes are TRBV21-1 and TRBJ1-5; TRBD1, the D gene given by the table, was not confirmed from the DNA. TRBV21-1 represents a pseudogene. The CDR3 has 16 residues. The CDR3 loop is CASSSSGQRYNQPQHF. The DNA of the CDR3 is TGTGCCAGCAGCAGCTCGGGACAGCGTTACAATCAGCCCCAGCATTTT.

The CDR3 loop reads CASSLAGQLSHEQFF. In DNA form, the CDR3 reads TGTGCCAGCAGCTTAGCGGGACAGTTGTCGCATGAGCAGTTCTTC. The rearrangement uses TRBV7-6 and TRBJ2-1; 7 nucleotides agree with TRBD1. Germline loops: CDR1 SGHVS, CDR2 FNYEAQ. The CDR3 extends over 15 amino acids. The trim removed 0 bases at V and 8 bases at J, leaving 7 bases unmatched.

The chain has TRBV6-5 and TRBJ2-1; D gene unclear. With 5 bases removed from V and 5 bases from J, the gap between germline ends came to 16 bases. This CDR3 is built from 15 residues. CDR1 and CDR2 (germline): MNHEY, SVGAGI. The CDR3 region is CASSPRIGRNNEQFF. DNA of the CDR3: TGTGCCAGCAGTCCTCGAATTGGCAGGAACAATGAGCAGTTCTTC.

This chain connects TRBV2 to TRBJ2-4; D not certain. The germline V gene encodes CDR1 SNHLY and CDR2 FYNNEI. Trimming took 6 bases from V and 3 from J, leaving 9 bases between them. There are 13 residues in the CDR3. The DNA for the CDR3 is TGTGCCAGCAGGAAGATAGACAAAAACATTCAGTACTTC. It yields the protein CASRKIDKNIQYF.

This clone was seen just once. The CDR3 DNA reads TGCGCCAGCAGCCATATACAGGGGGCGATCCCTAACACAGATACGCAGTATTTT. It codes for CASSHIQGAIPNTDTQYF. The genes are TRBV4-1 and TRBJ2-3; 9 nucleotides line up with TRBD1. The junction had 12 bases not matched to a gene; V was cut back by 3 bases and J by 2 bases. In germline, CDR1 is MGHRA, CDR2 YSYEKL. This CDR3 spans 18 amino acids.

V and J are TRBV5-1 and TRBJ2-4, with D perhaps matching TRBD1 (5 bases). This CDR3 comprises 16 residues. The V and J ends lost 0 bases and 0 bases respectively, with 10 bases between them. Germline assignment: CDR1 SGHRS and CDR2 YFSETQ. The CDR3 DNA follows: TGCGCCAGCAGCTTGGAAGGGGTTCTAGCCAAAAACATTCAGTACTTC. The encoded protein is CASSLEGVLAKNIQYF.

This clone was counted a single time. The chain employs TRBV27 and TRBJ1-5, with a tentative D call TRBD1 (6 bases). CDR1 and CDR2 (germline): MNHEY, SMNVEV (reference sequence). CDR3 length equals 16 residues. V gave up 6 bases and J gave up 0 bases, with 15 bases separating them. The CDR3 bases are TGTGCCAGCAGAAAAACCGGGACACATAGCAATCAGCCCCAGCATTTT. Amino acid sequence: CASRKTGTHSNQPQHF.

The chain employs TRBV6-1 and TRBJ2-7; 9 nucleotides agree with TRBD1. V trimming: 2 bases; J trimming: 4 bases; junction bases outside the gene matches: 3. There are 14 residues in the CDR3. Germline loops: CDR1 MNHNS, CDR2 SASEGT. The CDR3 loop is CASSEKGTGYEQYF. CDR3 nucleotides: TGTGCCAGCAGTGAAAAGGGGACAGGGTACGAGCAGTACTTC.

The chain employs TRBV5-5 and TRBJ1-5; D is perhaps TRBD1 (6 bases). V lost 4 bases and J 10 bases, leaving 15 bases between the germline ends. There are 13 residues in the CDR3. Germline CDR1 and CDR2: SGHKS and YYEKEE (reference sequence). CDR3 bases: TGTGCCAGCAGCACCGGGGACACCCGTCCCCAGCATTTT. Protein sequence: CASSTGDTRPQHF.

The chain is built from TRBV5-1 and TRBJ2-1; possible D gene TRBD1, 6 bases. V lost 1 base and J lost 9, with 11 bases in between. Germline-derived CDR1 and CDR2 are SGHRS and YFSETQ. This CDR3 spans 13 amino acids. The CDR3 bases are TGCGCCAGCAGCTTGACAGGGATTGGTGAGCAGTTCTTC. This gives the protein CASSLTGIGEQFF. The whole variable domain, remainder taken from reference TRBV5-1 and TRBJ2-1, is KAGVTQTPRYLIKTRGQQVTLSCSPISGHRSVSWYQQTPGQGLQFLFEYFSETQRNKGNFPGRFSGRQFSNSRSEMNVSTLELGDSALYLCASSLTGIGEQFFGPGTRLTVL.

This clone was observed a handful of times. The V and J genes are TRBV2 and TRBJ1-2, with 7 bases matching TRBD1. In germline, CDR1 is SNHLY, CDR2 FYNNEI. V lost 6 bases, J lost 8 bases, and 9 bases stayed unmatched. This CDR3 contains 13 residues. The CDR3, as DNA: TGTGCCAGCAGACGGGACAGCCGTGCCGGCTACACCTTC. As protein: CASRRDSRAGYTF. Using reference TRBV2 and TRBJ1-2 for the parts outside the CDR3, the full variable domain is EPEVTQTPSHQVTQMGQEVILRCVPISNHLYFYWYRQILGQKVEFLVSFYNNEISEKSEIFDDQFSVERPDGSNFTLKIRSTKLEDSAMYFCASRRDSRAGYTFGSGTRLTVV.

The CDR3 is CASSSPGGAPYNEQFF. The CDR3 DNA sequence: TGTGCCAGCAGTTCCCCGGGGGGGGCCCCCTACAATGAGCAGTTCTTC. This chain links TRBV27 with TRBJ2-1; 8 nucleotides match TRBD2. This CDR3 is 16 amino acids long. Trimming removed 4 bases from V and 2 bases from J; junction bases left unmatched: 7. CDR1 is MNHEY and CDR2 is SMNVEV in the germline V gene (reference sequence).

The gene calls are TRBV19 and TRBJ2-5, with 7 positions matching TRBD1. The CDR3 sequence is 13 residues long. After removal of 10 bases from V and 3 bases from J, the junction contained 8 bases not matched to a gene. Germline V gives CDR1 LNHDA, CDR2 SQIVND (reference sequence). DNA for the CDR3: TGTGCCACTCGCCCCGGGACAGAAGAGACCCAGTACTTC. Its protein product is CATRPGTEETQYF.

V gene TRBV12-3 or TRBV12-4 combines with J gene TRBJ1-1; 8 bases line up with TRBD1. Trimming removed 6 bases from V and 7 bases from J; junction bases left unmatched: 7. This CDR3 comprises 13 residues. CDR3 residues: CASRIRGRGEAFF. The CDR3 nucleotides are TGTGCCAGCAGAATCAGGGGGCGCGGTGAAGCTTTCTTT.

This sequence joins TRBV6-5 and TRBJ1-2; D is uncertain. V gave up 0 bases and J gave up 1 base, with 9 bases separating them. The CDR3 loop spans 15 amino acids. Germline-derived CDR1 and CDR2 are MNHEY and SVGAGI. The CDR3 protein is CASSYSASGNYGYTF. The CDR3 DNA reads as TGTGCCAGCAGTTACTCGGCCAGCGGTAACTATGGCTACACCTTC.

The chain has TRBV19 and TRBJ1-2, with D possibly matching TRBD1 (6 bases). The CDR3 contains 13 residues. The germline gives CDR1 LNHDA, CDR2 SQIVND (reference sequence). V shed 5 bases and J shed 4 bases, with 11 bases lying between them. The CDR3 sequence is CASSFGQSYGYTF. As DNA, the CDR3 is TGTGCCAGTAGTTTCGGACAGAGCTATGGCTACACCTTC.

The rearrangement joins TRBV27 to TRBJ2-1; 9 positions match TRBD2. The V and J ends lost 2 bases and 9 bases, in that order; junction bases with no gene match: 5. CDR1 is MNHEY, CDR2 SMNVEV, per germline (reference sequence). The CDR3 sequence is 14 residues long. The CDR3 loop is CASSLAGGQGEQFF. The CDR3, as DNA: TGTGCCAGCAGTTTAGCGGGAGGGCAGGGTGAGCAGTTCTTC.

The chain has TRBV5-8 and TRBJ2-7, with D possibly TRBD1 on 6 matching bases. The V and J ends lost 0 bases and 3 bases respectively, with 13 bases between them. This CDR3 is built from 15 residues. CDR1 and CDR2 (germline): SGHTS, YDEGEE. CDR3 sequence: CASSLEPGRGYEQYF. The DNA of the CDR3 is TGTGCCAGCAGCTTGGAGCCGGGCAGGGGCTACGAGCAGTACTTC. The variable domain in full, completed from reference TRBV5-8 and TRBJ2-7, reads EAGVTQSPTHLIKTRGQQATLRCSPISGHTSVYWYQQALGLGLQFLLWYDEGEERNRGNFPPRFSGRQFPNYSSELNVNALELEDSALYLCASSLEPGRGYEQYFGPGTRLTVT.

The chain links TRBV24-1 to TRBJ2-1; 11 positions agree with TRBD2. The junction had 4 bases not matched to a gene; V was cut back by 1 base and J by 9 bases. This CDR3 is 15 amino acids long. Germline lookup yields CDR1 KGHDR and CDR2 SFDVKD. The CDR3 coding sequence is TGTGCCACCAGTGATTTTCCGACTAGCGGGGCTGAGCAGTTCTTC. This codes for CATSDFPTSGAEQFF.

This chain uses TRBV9 with TRBJ2-5, with D perhaps matching TRBD1 (5 bases). V was cut by 0 bases and J by 1 base, with 10 bases left in between. Per germline, CDR1 SGDLS and CDR2 YYNGEE. This CDR3 is built from 15 residues. CDR3 in amino acids: CASSVGAGPQETQYF. Here the CDR3 DNA reads TGTGCCAGCAGCGTAGGGGCAGGGCCCCAAGAGACCCAGTACTTC.

A single count supports this clone. The gene calls are TRBV5-4 and TRBJ1-1, with a possible D match to TRBD1 (6 bases). Trimming cost V 2 bases and J 5 bases, with 19 bases left between them. CDR1 SGHNT and CDR2 YYREEE come from the germline V gene (reference sequence). The CDR3 is 16 residues long. The CDR3, as DNA: TGTGCCAGCAGCTTACGGTTGAGGACAGATGCTACTGAAGCTTTCTTT. Translation gives CASSLRLRTDATEAFF.

In the case of this clone: The identical CDR3 is also encoded by other nucleotide sequences in the sample. The V and J genes are TRBV30 and TRBJ1-5; TRBD1 might be the D (6 bases). CDR1 and CDR2 from the germline V gene are GTSNPN and SVGIG (reference sequence). Trimming stripped 1 base from V and 2 bases from J, with 6 bases between. The CDR3 consists of 13 residues. CDR3 sequence reads: CAWSAGGNQPQHF. The CDR3 region has the DNA TGTGCCTGGAGTGCAGGGGGCAATCAGCCCCAGCATTTT. Combining the CDR3 with reference TRBV30 and TRBJ1-5 gives the whole variable domain SQTIHQWPATLVQPVGSPLSLECTVEGTSNPNLYWYRQAAGRGLQLLFYSVGIGQISSEVPQNLSASRPQDRQFILSSKKLLLSDSGFYLCAWSAGGNQPQHFGDGTRLSIL.

The chain is built from TRBV24-1 and TRBJ1-1, with TRBD1 as a possible D gene (5 bases). The CDR3 covers 12 residues. Germline V gives CDR1 KGHDR, CDR2 SFDVKD. The V end was cut by 4 bases, the J end by 6 bases, with 8 bases between. The DNA of the CDR3 is TGTGCCACCAGTGAGGGGGGTTCTGAAGCTTTCTTT. It specifies CATSEGGSEAFF.

V gene TRBV28 combines with J gene TRBJ1-2; D is unresolved. Trimming cost V 6 bases and J 3 bases, with 11 bases left between them. Germline CDR1 MDHEN, CDR2 SYDVKM. This CDR3 is 13 amino acids long. The CDR3 loop reads CASSPGEYYGYTF. In DNA form, the CDR3 reads TGTGCCAGCAGCCCCGGGGAGTACTATGGCTACACCTTC.